What follows describes a single T cell receptor beta chain. Its antigen is currently not known. No much larger clone exists at a distance of one base, and base qualities are not known. This record belongs to a study of T cell clones after liver transplantation (dated by TCRdb to the late 2010s). With regard to the full study: Samples were obtained from ITN030ST, a randomized trial in which withdrawal of immunosuppression was attempted within 2 years of liver transplantation. Donor-reactive T cell clones were identified by TCRbeta sequencing following a pre-transplant mixed lymphocyte reaction and were subsequently tracked in post-transplant blood. To count as tolerant, a recipient had to stay completely off immunosuppression for at least one year without liver enzymes climbing beyond twice the upper limit of normal. A cohort of 8 liver transplant recipients was studied, of whom 3 were classified as tolerant and 5 as non-tolerant. Blood samples were collected pre-transplant, pre-randomization before withdrawal, and post-randomization after either full withdrawal or failed withdrawal. No induction therapy was given to the subjects, and standard immunosuppression was administered until randomization at 12-24 months post-transplant. Third party-reactive TCRbeta sequences from pre-transplant MLRs were also identified as an antigen-independent comparator for donor-reactive sequences. Three of the eight recipients were HCV-positive; the others were transplanted for non-autoimmune, non-viral indications. Broad study findings and their caveats: Without allograft tissue specimens, donor-reactive T cells may have migrated into the graft rather than being deleted. The conclusions were considered preliminary, being limited by small, heterogeneous patient numbers and non-standardized post-transplant time points. In two subjects, low numbers of available donor cells limited the measurable donor-reactive repertoire. A greater decline was seen for donor-reactive sequences than for third party-reactive sequences, suggesting partial antigen-specific deletion unrelated to withdrawal success. Once repertoire turnover was taken into account, donor-reactive detection showed a significant reduction for CD4 in 7 of 8 subjects and for CD8 in 8 of 8. In most of the 8 subjects, regardless of tolerance or HCV status, circulating donor-reactive CD4 TCRbeta sequences dropped significantly post-transplant.

Explained via the paper, the time point label denotes: pre-transplant. Thawed unstimulated PBMCs were stained for CD3, CD4 and CD8 and FACS-sorted into CD3+CD4+ and CD3+CD8+ populations. All 8 studied subjects were randomized to withdrawal of immunosuppression. The Qiagen DNeasy Blood and Tissue Kit was used for isolation of genomic DNA. High-throughput TCRbeta CDR3 sequencing of frozen genomic DNA was performed by immunoSEQ, including PCR amplification, mapping, bias correction and internal controls. The paper's processing steps were these. Only productive rearrangements were retained, with each unique TCRbeta sequence defined by its CDR3 nucleotide sequence together with its V and J gene. A sequence counted as donor-reactive only if the sequence showed at least 5-fold expansion in CFSE-low cells compared with unstimulated pre-transplant cells and had a frequency of at least 0.01%. Per-subject minimum frequency thresholds, based on the lowest-template unstimulated sample, ensured at least 90% detection power. Repertoire turnover was measured by Jensen-Shannon divergence between the top 1000 TCRbeta sequences post- and pre-transplant. Two-sided Fisher's exact tests were used to test for changes in how often donor-reactive sequences were detected. TCRdb mirrors the immuneACCESS table, restricted to in-frame sequences. Some clones are absent from its copies; in checked studies, under half trace to an unresolved V gene, and the reason for the others is unknown. The D gene and trimming were derived from the DNA, and the V and J assignments and clone size from that table. Counted in this sample were roughly 100,000 clones; 82% of them appeared once. In total, the top ten clones hold over 0.75% of the sample.

V is cut by 6 bases and J by 3 bases, and the space between the germline ends is 6 bases. From the cysteine up to the phenylalanine, the CDR3 has a length of 11 residues. Of the read, only the CDR3 DNA is kept; its 33 bases are in frame from base 1. Taken from the germline V gene (reference sequence), the CDR1 and CDR2 loops are SGHKS and YYEKEE. The rearrangement combines TRBV5-5 with TRBJ1-1; no D gene can be assigned with confidence. This specimen consisted of CD4+ T cells from blood, obtained before liver transplant. This clonotype was sampled from a human donor who received a liver transplant. The nucleotides read TGTGCCAGCATCGCATACACTGAAGCTTTCTTT. Translated, this gives CASIAYTEAFF.